This T cell receptor (beta chain) was sequenced for a study of T cells in Graves' hyperthyroidism and ophthalmopathy. Study overall: Pretreatment peripheral blood was obtained at initial diagnosis. General study results and limits: Patients with ophthalmopathy were separated from those with stable hyperthyroidism by a 13 V-J model.

To note about this clonotype: Its antigen remains unknown. This may be a read error, as it is one base from a much larger clone.

The CDR3 length is 12 residues. Germline V lookup: CDR1 SEHNR, CDR2 FQNEAQ (reference sequence). Uncontrolled infection, other autoimmune disease, pregnancy or lactation led to exclusion. Based on clinical symptoms, serum thyroxine and TRAb, thyroid ultrasound and orbital computed tomography, diagnoses were reached. TCR beta CDR3 regions were amplified from RNA. The HTBI primer set served for first-round RT-PCR of the TCR CDR3. MiXCR, applied by TCRdb to the multiplex PCR reads, yields one record per CDR3 protein. This table holds about 600,000 distinct CDR3 sequences, around 16% found once. The gene calls are TRBV7-9 and TRBJ2-2, with a weak D call TRBD2 (5 bases). This TCR derives from a woman aged 40 to 50 with Graves' ophthalmopathy. Input material: blood. CDR3 bases: TGTGCCAGCAGCTTAAGCTCCGGGGAGCCGTTTTTT. Protein product: CASSLSSGEPFF.